A single sample is the source of the 5 T cell receptor beta chains below, sequenced in a study of human T cells and chemical hapten exposure (dated by TCRdb to the early 2020s). The library came from RACE. Sequencing instrument: NextSeq 500. TCRdb ran its own pipeline on the public reads, namely fastp trimming at Q25 and MiXCR clone calling, and kept in-frame beta chains. Entries that share a CDR3 protein sequence are merged under the most common genes and DNA. The table for this sample lists approximately 97,000 distinct CDR3 sequences; approximately 10% of them were counted only once. 2.5% to 3.5% of the sample is taken by the ten largest. Interpreted using the paper, the time point label stands for: healthy volunteer bleed at 2 weeks. Unfractionated whole blood was collected in Tempus Blood RNA tubes, and total RNA was extracted from that blood. The material sequenced was whole blood. Receptors were obtained from a female donor in good health. Some clones in this sample may be carry-over from other donors' samples.

This clonotype was seen a few times. This chain uses TRBV5-1 with TRBJ2-7; D unclear. The ends were cut back, 0 bases at V and 4 bases at J, with 8 bases in the middle. The CDR3 consists of 13 residues. Germline lookup yields CDR1 SGHRS and CDR2 YFSETQ. The CDR3 loop is CASSLDRGYEQYF. The CDR3 region has the DNA TGCGCCAGCAGCTTGGACAGAGGATACGAGCAGTACTTC.

This clonotype was seen at least ten times. The genes are TRBV7-2 and TRBJ2-7; 11 nucleotides align to TRBD2. In germline, CDR1 is SGHTA, CDR2 FQGNSA. Trimming took 2 bases from V and 4 from J; bases not matched to a gene: 1. There are 14 residues in the CDR3. CDR3 amino acids: CASSLSSGRYEQYF. For the CDR3, the DNA is TGTGCCAGCAGCTTATCTAGCGGGAGGTACGAGCAGTACTTC.

The sample holds a few counts of this clonotype. The rearrangement links TRBV7-2 to TRBJ2-1, with D unresolved. CDR1 SGHTA and CDR2 FQGNSA come from the germline V gene. Trimming took off 5 bases at V and 8 bases at J, with 7 bases between the two ends. The CDR3 contains 11 residues. The CDR3 DNA sequence: TGTGCCAGCAGCCCCCGTTATGAGCAGTTCTTC. Protein product: CASSPRYEQFF.

This clonotype was recorded a few times. The rearrangement joins TRBV28 to TRBJ2-6; D perhaps matches TRBD1 (5 bases). In germline, CDR1 is MDHEN, CDR2 SYDVKM. This CDR3 contains 15 residues. V lost 4 bases and J lost 4, with 11 bases in between. The DNA of the CDR3 is TGTGCCAGCAGTTACAGGTTGTCGGGGGCCAACGTCCTGACTTTC. Protein: CASSYRLSGANVLTF.

The CDR3 reads CASSSVDQETQYF. The CDR3 nucleotides read TGTGCCAGCAGTTCGGTCGACCAAGAGACCCAGTACTTC. This sequence joins TRBV6-6 and TRBJ2-5; D is undetermined. Germline assignment: CDR1 MNHNY and CDR2 SVGAGI (reference sequence). The V end lost 4 bases, the J end lost 0 bases, and 6 bases lay between the germline ends. The CDR3 runs to 13 residues.